This is a list of T cell receptor beta chains from one sample in a study of CD8 T cells in ankylosing spondylitis. A single record per CDR3 protein comes from TCRdb applying MiXCR to the 5' RACE reads. The sample holds a few hundred thousand distinct CDR3 sequences, around 7.6% seen once. The specimen was blood, either unsorted or a sorted T cell fraction (not recorded which). These receptors originate from a male donor with ankylosing spondylitis. The CDR3 runs from the conserved cysteine through the conserved F or W. The D gene is left open where the match is weak. Not every row has a clone size; where given, it reads once, few, many or a size class.

TRBJ2-2,TRBV5-4,few,-,TGTGCCAGCAGCCTATGGGACACCGGGGAGCTGTTTTTT,CASSLWDTGELFF
TRBJ1-5,TRBV6-1,-,-,TGTGCCAGCAGTGAATCAGGGAGCAATCAGCCCCAGCATTTT,CASSESGSNQPQHF
TRBJ2-7,TRBV7-8,-,-,TGTGCCAGCAGCCCTAACGGGATCTACGAGCAGTACTTC,CASSPNGIYEQYF
TRBJ2-7,TRBV7-9,few,-,TGTGCCAGCAGCCCCGGAGGAAGGGCTCGCTACGAGCAGTACTTC,CASSPGGRARYEQYF
TRBJ1-2,TRBV12-3/TRBV12-4,many,-,TGTGCCAGCAGTTTACAGACCGCCTATGGCTACACCTTC,CASSLQTAYGYTF
TRBJ1-1,TRBV6-6,-,-,TGTGCCAGCAGTTACACGACTGAAGCTTTCTTT,CASSYTTEAFF
TRBJ2-2,TRBV7-9,few,-,TGTGCCACCCAGGGGCGGGGAGCCGGGGAGCTGTTTTTT,CATQGRGAGELFF
TRBJ1-6,TRBV12-3/TRBV12-4,-,-,TGTGCCAGCAGTGGGGCCAGGTTTAATTCACCCCTCCACTTT,CASSGARFNSPLHF
TRBJ1-6,TRBV21-1,few,-,TGTGCCAGCAGCAAAATGGGGCAGGGGGTCTTTAATAATTCACCCCTCCACTTT,CASSKMGQGVFNNSPLHF
TRBJ2-5,TRBV7-2,many,TRBD1,TGTGCCAGCAGCTTCCAAGGGGGCAAAGAGACCCAGTACTTC,CASSFQGGKETQYF
TRBJ1-2,TRBV7-2,few,-,TGTGCCAGCAGCTTATTTGGGGCCAGTTCGCTATTTAATGGCTACACCTTC,CASSLFGASSLFNGYTF
TRBJ2-7,TRBV28,few,-,TGTGCCAGCAGCATAGTAAACGAGCAGTACTTC,CASSIVNEQYF
TRBJ1-4,TRBV5-6,-,-,TGTGCCAGCAGCTCTCGGGCAACTAATGAAAAACTGTTTTTT,CASSSRATNEKLFF
TRBJ1-1,TRBV6-1,-,-,TGTGCCAGCAGTGAAAACGATGTGGCTTTCTTT,CASSENDVAFF
TRBJ1-6,TRBV12-3/TRBV12-4,-,-,TGTGCCAGCAGTTTTTCAGGGACCGAGAATTCACCCCTCCACTTT,CASSFSGTENSPLHF
TRBJ2-1,TRBV29-1,many,TRBD1,TGCAGCGTCCCCGACAGGGGTTCCTACAATGAGCAGTTCTTC,CSVPDRGSYNEQFF
TRBJ2-7,TRBV6-1,-,TRBD2,TGTGCCAGCAGTGATTGGGGACTAGCGGGAGAGGGCTACGAGCAGTACTTC,CASSDWGLAGEGYEQYF
TRBJ2-1,TRBV18,few,-,TGTGCCAGCTCAGAAGACAGGATTAACAATGAGCAGTTCTTC,CASSEDRINNEQFF
TRBJ2-2,TRBV29-1,many,TRBD2,TGCAGCGCCGTGCCTAGCGGGAGAGCTACCACCGGGGAGCTGTTTTTT,CSAVPSGRATTGELFF
TRBJ2-3,TRBV20-1,-,TRBD2,TGCAGTGCTAGAGATCGTCTGGGTCTAGCGGGAGGAGATACGCAGTATTTT,CSARDRLGLAGGDTQYF
TRBJ2-1,TRBV14,few,-,TGTGCCAGCAGCCAAACCGGGAGTCCCTACAATGAGCAGTTCTTC,CASSQTGSPYNEQFF
TRBJ2-2,TRBV12-5,many,-,TGTGCTAGTGGTTTGTCATGGGAGCGTTTGAACACCGGGGAGCTGTTTTTT,CASGLSWERLNTGELFF
TRBJ2-6,TRBV10-3,many,TRBD1,TGTGCCACCCCGGGACAGGGGGCTACCGGGGCCAACGTCCTGACTTTC,CATPGQGATGANVLTF
TRBJ2-5,TRBV24-1,few,-,TGTGCCACCAGTGAGCCGGGACAAGAGACCCAGTACTTC,CATSEPGQETQYF
TRBJ2-7,TRBV12-5,many,TRBD1,TGTGCTAGTGGTACACAGGGGTACGAGCAGTACTTC,CASGTQGYEQYF
TRBJ2-1,TRBV12-3/TRBV12-4,-,TRBD2,TGTGCCAGCACCCGGACTAGCGGGAGTCAGAATGAGCAGTTCTTC,CASTRTSGSQNEQFF
TRBJ1-5,TRBV6-2/TRBV6-3,many,TRBD1,TGTGCCAGCAGTAACGGACAGGCCGCGAGGCATTTT,CASSNGQAARHF
TRBJ2-7,TRBV7-9,few,TRBD1,TGTGCCAGCAGCTTTCGACAGGGGGCCGGCGAGCAGTACTTC,CASSFRQGAGEQYF
TRBJ2-1,TRBV2,-,TRBD2,TGTGCCAGCAGTGAATCGAAGCGGGAGGTAGGCAATGAGCAGTTCTTC,CASSESKREVGNEQFF
TRBJ2-7,TRBV5-1,many,TRBD1,TGCGCCAGCAGCTTGACAGGGGACGGATATCCATCCTACGAGCAGTACTTC,CASSLTGDGYPSYEQYF
TRBJ2-5,TRBV5-1,many,-,TGCGCCAGCAGCTCCGGCGGCAAAAAAGAGACCCAGTACTTC,CASSSGGKKETQYF
TRBJ2-7,TRBV20-1,-,-,TGCAGTGCCCAGGTCCCGGGACCCAATATGTACGAGCAGTACTTC,CSAQVPGPNMYEQYF
TRBJ2-2,TRBV28,few,-,TGTGCCAGCCGCCAGACAAACACCGGGGAGCTGTTTTTT,CASRQTNTGELFF
TRBJ1-6,TRBV12-3/TRBV12-4,few,-,TGTGCCAGCAGTTTCGGGCAGGGACATTCACCCCTCCACTTT,CASSFGQGHSPLHF
TRBJ2-3,TRBV7-9,few,TRBD2,TGTGCCAGCAGCTTCCGGCTAGCGGGAGACACAGATACGCAGTATTTT,CASSFRLAGDTDTQYF
TRBJ2-7,TRBV12-3/TRBV12-4,few,-,TGTGCCAGCAGCTTGGACACTACCTACGAGCAGTACTTC,CASSLDTTYEQYF
TRBJ2-1,TRBV20-1,many,-,TGCAGTGCTAGTGCCCTGAGCTCCTACAATGAGCAGTTCTTC,CSASALSSYNEQFF
TRBJ1-2,TRBV29-1,many,-,TGCAGCGTCCCGGGGGAGGAGTACTATGGCTACACCTTC,CSVPGEEYYGYTF
TRBJ2-3,TRBV20-1,many,TRBD2,TGCAGTGCTGGGGGGACTAGCGGGAATACGCAGTATTTT,CSAGGTSGNTQYF
TRBJ1-5,TRBV29-1,few,-,TGCAGCGTTGGTGGGGGTATTCAGCCCCAGCATTTT,CSVGGGIQPQHF
TRBJ2-5,TRBV5-6,many,-,TGTGCCAGCAGCTTGGTAGGAATAGAGACCCAGTACTTC,CASSLVGIETQYF
TRBJ2-7,TRBV25-1,-,TRBD1,TGTGCCAGCAGTGACCACCGGGACAGGCCCTACGAGCAGTACTTC,CASSDHRDRPYEQYF
TRBJ1-3,TRBV12-3/TRBV12-4,few,-,TGTGCCAGCAGTTCCACGGGAACGGGCTCTGGAAACACCATATATTTT,CASSSTGTGSGNTIYF
TRBJ1-1,TRBV9,many,-,TGTGCCAGCAGCAACGGACGGCGGAACACTGAAGCTTTCTTT,CASSNGRRNTEAFF
TRBJ2-7,TRBV24-1,many,-,TGTGCCACCAGTGATTGGCAGGACCAGGGGCAGTACTTC,CATSDWQDQGQYF
TRBJ2-2,TRBV4-3,-,-,TGCGCCAGCAGCCAAGGGTTGCGCACGAACACCGGGGAGCTGTTTTTT,CASSQGLRTNTGELFF
TRBJ1-3,TRBV11-3,-,-,TGTGCCAGCAGCCCGCCCGGTGGGCGTTCTGGAAACACCATATATTTT,CASSPPGGRSGNTIYF
TRBJ2-7,TRBV6-5,few,-,TGTGCCAGCAGTTCACCCGGGACCCTGAAGTACGAGCAGTACTTC,CASSSPGTLKYEQYF
TRBJ2-2,TRBV7-6,-,-,TGTGCCAGCAGCTCCGTCCCGGGCGCGGACACCGGGGAGCTGTTTTTT,CASSSVPGADTGELFF
TRBJ2-5,TRBV12-3/TRBV12-4,few,TRBD1,TGTGCCAGCAGAGGGACAGGGAAAGAGACCCAGTACTTC,CASRGTGKETQYF
TRBJ2-1,TRBV12-3/TRBV12-4,many,TRBD2,TGTGCCAGCAGTTTTGCTCTAGCGGGAAACAATGAGCAGTTCTTC,CASSFALAGNNEQFF
TRBJ1-2,TRBV5-1,-,TRBD1,TGCGCCAGCAGCTTAAGGTCAGGGGGCGCTAGGATGTCAGGTGGCTACACCTTC,CASSLRSGGARMSGGYTF
TRBJ2-5,TRBV20-1,-,-,TGCAGTGCTTTCATCGGGAGATCCCAAGAGACCCAGTACTTC,CSAFIGRSQETQYF